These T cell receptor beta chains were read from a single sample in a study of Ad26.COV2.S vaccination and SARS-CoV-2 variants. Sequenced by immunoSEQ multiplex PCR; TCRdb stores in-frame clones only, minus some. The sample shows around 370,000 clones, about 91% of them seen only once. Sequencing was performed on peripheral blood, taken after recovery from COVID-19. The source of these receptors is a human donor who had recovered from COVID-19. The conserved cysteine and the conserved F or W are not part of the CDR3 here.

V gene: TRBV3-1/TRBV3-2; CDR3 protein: ASSEFATGSIQETQY
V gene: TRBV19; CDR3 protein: ASSNRGLYTEAF
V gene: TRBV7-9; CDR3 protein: ASSFPRDEQF
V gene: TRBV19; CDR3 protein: ASSITGRFTSYGYT
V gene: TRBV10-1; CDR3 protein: ASSETRNTEAF
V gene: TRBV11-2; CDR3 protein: ASSDGQGIGGYT
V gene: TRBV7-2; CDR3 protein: ASSFIQGDTEAF
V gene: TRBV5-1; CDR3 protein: ASSPDRGRDGYT
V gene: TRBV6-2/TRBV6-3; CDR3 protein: ASSTLAGVETQY
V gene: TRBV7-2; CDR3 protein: ASSRGTGDEKLF
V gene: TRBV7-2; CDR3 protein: ASSRDQQY
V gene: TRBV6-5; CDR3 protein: ASSYRPGGGYNEQF
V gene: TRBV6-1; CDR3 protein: ASSEELVNTEAF
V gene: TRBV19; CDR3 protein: ASKDREGGNEQF
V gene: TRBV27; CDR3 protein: ASSHRGAEAF
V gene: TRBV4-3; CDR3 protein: ASSQELSARASTDTQY
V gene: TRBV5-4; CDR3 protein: ASSQPDSSYEQY
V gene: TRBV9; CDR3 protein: ASSVAGDGYQPQH
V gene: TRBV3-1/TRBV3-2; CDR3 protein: ASSQVSGGEEAF
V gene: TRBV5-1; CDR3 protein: ASSLAGQVSYNSPLH
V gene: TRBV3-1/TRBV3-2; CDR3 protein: ASSQETAGSSPLH
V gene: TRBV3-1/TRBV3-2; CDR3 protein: ASSQDDLVLTGYTGELF
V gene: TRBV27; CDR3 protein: ASSFGDRESTEAF
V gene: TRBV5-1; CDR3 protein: ASSLVSSGGYT
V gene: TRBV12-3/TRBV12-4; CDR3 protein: ASRRGNQETQY
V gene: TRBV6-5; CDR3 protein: ASKRGYTNEQY
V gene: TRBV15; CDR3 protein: ATSLGQNQPQH